Below are 6 T cell receptor beta chains sequenced from a single sample in a study of blood T cells in healthy people across ages. For the second PCR, which ran for 7 to 11 cycles, a sample-barcoded 5' primer and a J-beta primer mix were used. Using its own MiXCR run on the 5' RACE reads, TCRdb lists one record per CDR3 protein. Of about a million distinct CDR3 sequences listed, around two fifths are singletons. Sequenced input: blood. These receptors were taken from a man between 18 and 29 years old in good health.

CDR3 sequence reads: CASSQAGLAIETQYF. The CDR3 nucleotides are TGCGCCAGCAGCCAAGCGGGACTAGCAATAGAGACCCAGTACTTC. The rearrangement joins TRBV4-1 to TRBJ2-5, with 9 nucleotides matching TRBD2. J was trimmed by 4 bases and V by 1 base; bases with no gene match: 4. This CDR3 contains 15 residues. The V gene's germline CDR1 is MGHRA and CDR2 YSYEKL.

This clonotype was seen repeatedly, ten times or more. The chain joins TRBV4-3 to TRBJ2-3; D unresolved. V shed 3 bases and J shed 5 bases, with 9 bases lying between them. Looked up from germline, CDR1 is LGHNA and CDR2 is YSLEER. CDR3 length: 13 amino acids. The CDR3 sequence is CASSHSKRDTQYF. The CDR3 nucleotides are TGCGCCAGCAGCCATTCAAAACGAGATACGCAGTATTTT.

The chain recombines TRBV7-9 with TRBJ1-4; possibly TRBD1 for D (5 bases). V lost 1 base and J 0 bases, leaving 9 bases between the germline ends. CDR1 SEHNR and CDR2 FQNEAQ come from the germline V gene (reference sequence). The CDR3 spans 16 residues. In DNA, the CDR3 is TGTGCCAGCAGCTTAGTGTTGACAGCAACTAATGAAAAACTGTTTTTT. Translated, it gives CASSLVLTATNEKLFF.

This chain connects TRBV6-6 to TRBJ1-4; D might be TRBD1 (5 bases). The CDR3 spans 16 residues. The V end was cut by 0 bases, the J end by 3 bases, with 11 bases between. Germline V gene data show CDR1 as MNHNY and CDR2 as SVGAGI (reference sequence). The CDR3 region is CASSYSEGTSNEKLFF. In DNA form, the CDR3 reads TGTGCCAGCAGTTACTCGGAAGGGACCTCTAATGAAAAACTGTTTTTT.

V usage is TRBV12-3 or TRBV12-4 and J usage is TRBJ2-3, with D tentatively TRBD1 (6 bases). This CDR3 is 14 amino acids long. Deletions cut 3 bases from V and 5 bases from J, with 12 bases between. CDR3 bases: TGTGCCAGCAGTTTCGAGGGGGTCCAAGATACGCAGTATTTT. Amino acid sequence: CASSFEGVQDTQYF.

The sample holds a few counts of this clonotype. This chain joins TRBV6-5 and TRBJ2-1; a possible D gene is TRBD1 (5 bases). The CDR3 is 15 amino acids. V lost 2 bases to trimming and J lost 8 bases, with 16 bases between them. CDR1 MNHEY and CDR2 SVGAGI come from the germline V gene. The DNA of the CDR3 is TGTGCCAGCAGTTACCAAGGGGATCTTAGCTATGAGCAGTTCTTC. It codes for CASSYQGDLSYEQFF.